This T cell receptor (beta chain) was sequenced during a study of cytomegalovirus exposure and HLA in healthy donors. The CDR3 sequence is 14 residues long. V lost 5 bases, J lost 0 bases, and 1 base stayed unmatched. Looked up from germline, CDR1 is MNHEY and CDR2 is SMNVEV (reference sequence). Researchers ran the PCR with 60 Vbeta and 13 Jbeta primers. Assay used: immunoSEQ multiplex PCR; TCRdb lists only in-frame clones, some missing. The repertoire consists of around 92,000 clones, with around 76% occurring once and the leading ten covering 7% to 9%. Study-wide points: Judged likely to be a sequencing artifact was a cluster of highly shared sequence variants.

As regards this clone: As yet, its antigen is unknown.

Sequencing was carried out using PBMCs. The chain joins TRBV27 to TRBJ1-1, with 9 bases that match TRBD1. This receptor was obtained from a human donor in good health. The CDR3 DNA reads TGTGCCAGCAGTGGACAGGGGATGAACACTGAAGCTTTCTTT. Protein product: CASSGQGMNTEAFF.